These T cell receptor beta chains were read from a single sample in a study of blood T cell repertoires in COVID-19. Assay used: immunoSEQ multiplex PCR; TCRdb lists only in-frame clones, some missing. The data hold about 190,000 clones, with less than 90% observed a single time. Sample: peripheral blood. Receptors were obtained from a man between 65 and 85 years old with active or convalescent COVID-19. Each CDR3 is given with its conserved first and last residue. A D gene is named only where the DNA matches it firmly. Where a row states a size, it is once, few, many or the class of an expanded clone; other rows omit it.

d_gene | j_gene | v_gene | abundance | CDR3aa | CDR3nt
TRBD2 | TRBJ2-7 | TRBV28 | NA | CASSLSGLAGSYEQYF | TGTGCCAGCAGTTTATCAGGACTAGCGGGGTCCTACGAGCAGTACTTC
NA | TRBJ1-4 | TRBV20-1 | NA | CSASPVQGFEKLFF | TGCAGTGCTAGTCCAGTACAGGGTTTTGAAAAACTGTTTTTT
TRBD1 | TRBJ2-2 | TRBV10-3 | NA | CAIRMGQSPTSTGELFF | TGTGCCATCAGGATGGGACAGAGCCCGACGAGCACCGGGGAGCTGTTTTTT
TRBD2 | TRBJ2-2 | TRBV6-2/TRBV6-3 | NA | CASSLTLGTITGELFF | TGTGCCAGCAGCTTGACTCTGGGGACTATCACCGGGGAGCTGTTTTTT
TRBD1 | TRBJ2-7 | TRBV30 | NA | CAGDRSSYEQYF | TGTGCCGGGGACAGGTCCTCCTACGAGCAGTACTTC
TRBD1 | TRBJ1-6 | TRBV5-1 | NA | CASSSGDRDNSPLHF | TGCGCCAGCAGCTCGGGGGACAGGGACAATTCACCCCTCCACTTT
TRBD2 | TRBJ2-2 | TRBV27 | NA | CASSLSRTSGSSGELFF | TGTGCCAGCAGTTTATCCCGGACTAGCGGGAGCTCCGGGGAGCTGTTTTTT
TRBD1 | TRBJ2-5 | TRBV11-2 | NA | CASSSDRGETQYF | TGTGCCAGCAGCTCGGACAGGGGAGAGACCCAGTACTTC
TRBD1 | TRBJ1-2 | TRBV30 | NA | CAWDLGGLGYTF | TGTGCCTGGGATCTAGGGGGCCTTGGCTACACCTTC
NA | TRBJ2-1 | TRBV15 | once | CATSRDIQGNYNEQFF | TGTGCCACCAGCAGAGATATTCAGGGGAATTACAATGAGCAGTTCTTC
NA | TRBJ1-2 | TRBV15 | NA | CATSRIKTGLDYGYTF | TGTGCCACCAGCAGGATCAAGACGGGTCTAGACTATGGCTACACCTTC
TRBD1 | TRBJ1-6 | TRBV27 | NA | CASSPAEGAFRDSPLHF | TGTGCCAGCAGTCCTGCCGAGGGGGCGTTTAGGGATTCACCCCTCCACTTT
NA | TRBJ2-7 | TRBV2 | NA | CASSTPGWGQGDEQYF | TGTGCCAGCAGCACACCGGGCTGGGGGCAAGGGGACGAGCAGTACTTC
TRBD1 | TRBJ2-7 | TRBV19 | once | CASSADRGHYEQYF | TGTGCCAGTAGTGCGGACAGGGGGCATTACGAGCAGTACTTC
TRBD2 | TRBJ2-5 | TRBV7-6 | NA | CASSLASSGSQETQYF | TGTGCCAGCAGCTTAGCGTCTAGCGGAAGCCAAGAGACCCAGTACTTC
TRBD2 | TRBJ2-1 | TRBV2 | NA | CASSFTGGGVHNEQFF | TGTGCCAGCAGTTTTACTGGCGGGGGGGTCCACAATGAGCAGTTCTTC
NA | TRBJ2-1 | TRBV11-2 | NA | CASSLGQGGYNEQFF | TGTGCCAGCAGCTTGGGGCAGGGTGGATACAATGAGCAGTTCTTC
TRBD2 | TRBJ2-3 | TRBV11-2 | NA | CASSSRLARGTDTQYF | TGTGCCAGCAGCTCCCGACTAGCGCGCGGCACAGATACGCAGTATTTT
NA | TRBJ2-3 | TRBV13 | once | CASSLFAGTDTQYF | TGTGCCAGCAGCTTATTTGCGGGCACAGATACGCAGTATTTT
NA | TRBJ1-5 | TRBV2 | NA | CASSGADTSNQPQHF | TGTGCCAGCAGTGGGGCAGACACATCCAATCAGCCCCAGCATTTT
NA | TRBJ2-7 | TRBV7-2 | NA | CASSLGVPARHYEQYF | TGTGCCAGCAGCTTAGGGGTTCCCGCGCGGCACTACGAGCAGTACTTC
NA | TRBJ1-3 | TRBV30 | NA | CACRISSGNTIYF | TGTGCCTGCAGGATTTCCTCTGGAAACACCATATATTTT
TRBD2 | TRBJ2-2 | TRBV11-2 | NA | CASSLEAGGITGELFF | TGTGCCAGCAGCTTAGAGGCGGGGGGGATTACCGGGGAGCTGTTTTTT
TRBD2 | TRBJ2-1 | TRBV11-3 | NA | CASSPRAGGSSSSYNEQFF | TGTGCCAGCAGCCCCCGGGCGGGAGGTTCCTCAAGCTCCTACAATGAGCAGTTCTTC
NA | TRBJ2-2 | TRBV5-6 | NA | CASSFYRTNTGELFF | TGTGCCAGCAGCTTTTACAGGACGAACACCGGGGAGCTGTTTTTT
NA | TRBJ2-7 | TRBV11-2 | NA | CASSLVGVYEQYF | TGTGCCAGCAGCTTAGTCGGTGTCTACGAGCAGTACTTC
TRBD1 | TRBJ2-1 | TRBV9 | once | CASSVVPRGHGEQFF | TGTGCCAGCAGCGTAGTTCCAAGGGGGCACGGGGAGCAGTTCTTC
TRBD2 | TRBJ2-7 | TRBV13 | NA | CASSLSRGGQYF | TGTGCCAGCAGCTTATCGCGGGGGGGGCAGTACTTC
NA | TRBJ2-7 | TRBV28 | NA | CASSSVFTVAYEQYF | TGTGCCAGCAGTTCGGTTTTTACGGTGGCCTACGAGCAGTACTTC
NA | TRBJ2-3 | TRBV4-3 | NA | CASSQGGGVTDTQYF | TGCGCCAGCAGCCAAGGGGGCGGGGTCACAGATACGCAGTATTTT